These 26 T cell receptor beta chains originate from one sample sequenced in a study of human T cells and chemical hapten exposure. TCRdb itself ran the RACE reads through MiXCR, one entry per CDR3 protein. The sample shows 95,000 or so distinct CDR3 sequences, around 10% of them seen only once. Time point specified: patch test 2, 6 weeks after DPC sensitization. Treatment indicated: therapeutic diphenylcyclopropenone sensitization with weekly scalp DPC. Sequenced here: whole blood, sampled in connection with sensitization to the hapten diphenylcyclopropenone (DPC). All receptors come from a woman aged 40 to 50 with alopecia areata. Some clones in this sample may be carry-over from other donors' samples.

This clonotype was counted a few times. The chain is built from TRBV6-1 and TRBJ2-4; no definite D call. V gave up 2 bases and J gave up 4 bases, with 6 bases separating them. CDR1 is MNHNS and CDR2 is SASEGT in the germline V gene. This CDR3 spans 13 amino acids. CDR3 nucleotide sequence: TGTGCCAGCAGTGAAAGGCAGAAAAACATTCAGTACTTC. Translated, it gives CASSERQKNIQYF.

This clonotype was seen many times. The chain carries TRBV7-4 and TRBJ1-1; maybe TRBD1 (6 bases). The germline V and J ends were trimmed by 4 bases and 5 bases, with 26 bases remaining between them. CDR1 and CDR2 (germline): SGHVT, SQSDAQ. The CDR3 has 18 residues. The CDR3 coding sequence is TGTGCCAGCAGCTCCACCGGCCCCTTACCGACAGGTGGAACTGAAGCTTTCTTT. This sequence encodes CASSSTGPLPTGGTEAFF.

The V and J genes are TRBV7-3 and TRBJ2-2; 7 nucleotides line up with TRBD1. The V segment lost 3 bases and the J segment 4 bases; nucleotides outside the gene matches: 8. The CDR3 is 16 residues long. Per the germline V gene, CDR1 is SGHTA and CDR2 is FQGTGA. DNA for the CDR3: TGTGCCAGCAGCTTTACGGGGCAGGGGGTCACCGGGGAGCTGTTTTTT. This gives the protein CASSFTGQGVTGELFF.

The chain employs TRBV29-1 and TRBJ2-2; 7 bases match TRBD1. The CDR3 is made up of 15 amino acids. CDR1 SQVTM and CDR2 ANQGSEA come from the germline V gene. With 8 bases clipped from V and 1 base from J, the junction kept 10 bases outside the gene matches. CDR3 protein: CSTTGTDQNTGELFF. Here the CDR3 DNA reads TGCAGCACCACTGGGACAGACCAGAACACCGGGGAGCTGTTTTTT.

CDR3 DNA sequence: TGTGCCAGCAGTTACTCCGGGACAGGGCAAGAGACCCAGTACTTC. Protein: CASSYSGTGQETQYF. This chain uses TRBV6-6 with TRBJ2-5; 9 bases align to TRBD1. V shed 0 bases and J 2 bases; nucleotides not matched to a gene: 1. CDR3 length equals 15 residues. Germline CDR1 MNHNY, CDR2 SVGAGI (reference sequence).

This clonotype has more than one count but fewer than ten. The chain joins TRBV5-4 to TRBJ1-1; possible D gene TRBD1, 5 bases. Germline loops: CDR1 SGHNT, CDR2 YYREEE (reference sequence). The V end lost 6 bases, the J end lost 4 bases, and 16 bases lay between the germline ends. This CDR3 is 14 amino acids long. The CDR3 spells CASTIPGPGTEAFF. In nucleotides, the CDR3 is TGTGCCAGCACGATACCGGGGCCGGGCACTGAAGCTTTCTTT.

The chain carries TRBV3-1 and TRBJ1-2, with 7 nucleotides matching TRBD1. After removal of 4 bases from V and 7 bases from J, the junction contained 6 bases not matched to a gene. The CDR3 is made up of 13 amino acids. Germline loops: CDR1 LGHDT, CDR2 YNNKEL (reference sequence). In DNA, the CDR3 is TGTGCCAGCAGCCCGACAGGGAGGAGTGGCTACACCTTC. Its protein is CASSPTGRSGYTF.

In this sample, this clonotype turned up a few times. This sequence joins TRBV20-1 and TRBJ2-3, with 10 bases lining up with TRBD2. With 0 bases clipped from V and 0 bases from J, the junction kept 6 bases outside the gene matches. The CDR3 extends over 17 amino acids. Germline CDR1 and CDR2: DFQATT and SNEGSKA (reference sequence). DNA of the CDR3: TGCAGTGCTAGAGATTGGCTAGCGGGGGCTAGCACAGATACGCAGTATTTT. Translated, it gives CSARDWLAGASTDTQYF.

Notes on this clonotype: A read error may explain this, as a much larger clone is one base away. The CDR3 reads CGSSSGQERLF. Here the CDR3 DNA reads TGTGGCAGCAGCTCAGGACAGGAACGCCTCTTC. The rearrangement joins TRBV3-1 to TRBJ1-2, with 7 bases lining up with TRBD1. This CDR3 is built from 11 residues. The V gene's germline CDR1 is LGHDT and CDR2 YNNKEL (reference sequence). Full variable domain (rest looked up from reference TRBV3-1 and TRBJ1-2): DTAVSQTPKYLVTQMGNDKSIKCEQNLGHDTMYWYKQDSKKFLKIMFSYNNKELIINETVPNRFSPKSPDKAHLNLHINSLELGDSAVYFCGSSSGQERLFGSGTRLTVV.

The V call is TRBV20-1, the J call TRBJ1-2; D call uncertain. CDR1 and CDR2 from the germline V gene are DFQATT and SNEGSKA (reference sequence). Trimming removed 2 bases from V and 0 bases from J, with 16 bases in between. The CDR3 totals 16 residues. This chain's CDR3 is CSARMGDGRANYGYTF. The CDR3 DNA reads TGCAGTGCTAGAATGGGCGACGGACGAGCTAACTATGGCTACACCTTC.

The table lists this clonotype with a few counts. This sequence joins TRBV28 and TRBJ1-1; weak D call: TRBD1 (6 bases). Trimming stripped 7 bases from V and 3 bases from J, with 6 bases between. Germline V gene data show CDR1 as MDHEN and CDR2 as SYDVKM. The CDR3 is 11 amino acids. The CDR3 sequence is CASKGDTEAFF. As DNA, the CDR3 is TGTGCCAGCAAGGGGGACACTGAAGCTTTCTTT.

This clonotype has ten or more counts. The gene calls are TRBV12-3 or TRBV12-4 and TRBJ2-1, with 10 bases aligning to TRBD2. V trimming: 6 bases; J trimming: 4 bases; junction bases outside the gene matches: 9. This CDR3 spans 16 amino acids. CDR3 nucleotides: TGTGCCAGCAGCCCCCGGCTAGCGGGAGCTTACAATGAGCAGTTCTTC. Amino acids: CASSPRLAGAYNEQFF.

This clonotype was detected only once. One junction end does not reproduce the germline sequence, and a read error may be involved. The chain's CDR3 is CASSRQGSGNSPPHF. CDR3 DNA: TGTGCCAGCAGTAGACAGGGGTCGGGTAATTCACCCCCCCACTTT. This chain joins TRBV12-3 or TRBV12-4 and TRBJ1-6, with 8 bases lining up with TRBD1. The CDR3 length is 15 residues.

This clonotype has a handful of counts. The V and J genes are TRBV19 and TRBJ1-4; D may be TRBD1 (6 bases). The CDR3 covers 16 residues. Germline V lookup: CDR1 LNHDA, CDR2 SQIVND (reference sequence). Trimming removed 5 bases at V and 0 bases at J, with 13 bases between. The CDR3 sequence is CASSPTGFATNEKLFF. CDR3 bases: TGTGCCAGTAGTCCGACAGGCTTCGCAACTAATGAAAAACTGTTTTTT.

This sequence joins TRBV7-2 and TRBJ1-4; TRBD1 aligns across 9 bases. The CDR3 has 14 residues. Unmatched junction bases numbered 5, after V lost 5 bases and J lost 7 bases. Germline values: CDR1 SGHTA, CDR2 FQGNSA. CDR3 in amino acids: CASSPDRGSEKLFF. The CDR3 DNA follows: TGTGCCAGCAGCCCGGACAGGGGAAGTGAAAAACTGTTTTTT.

This clonotype was seen ten or more times. Written as DNA, the CDR3 is TGTGCCAGCAGTGATAGACAGGGGATCTACGAGCAGTACTTC. It is translated as CASSDRQGIYEQYF. The chain combines TRBV28 with TRBJ2-7; 8 nucleotides line up with TRBD1. Germline CDR1 and CDR2: MDHEN and SYDVKM. The ends lost 5 bases at V and 3 bases at J; junction bases unmatched: 6. This CDR3 is 14 amino acids long.

This clonotype turned up a few times. CDR3 sequence (DNA): TGTGCCAGCAGTTTATTGGGACAGGGCTATGAGCAGTTCTTC. Its translation is CASSLLGQGYEQFF. The chain carries TRBV27 and TRBJ2-1; 9 bases fit TRBD1. With V trimmed by 1 base and J by 8 bases, 3 bases remained unmatched. From germline, CDR1 is MNHEY and CDR2 SMNVEV (reference sequence). This CDR3 comprises 14 residues.

Ten or more counts support this clonotype. V gene TRBV19 combines with J gene TRBJ1-1; D is unclear. The ends were cut back, 3 bases at V and 10 bases at J, with 12 bases in the middle. Germline V lookup: CDR1 LNHDA, CDR2 SQIVND (reference sequence). The CDR3 has 12 residues. CDR3 nucleotides: TGTGCCAGTAGTATTCTCCGTGGAGGAGCTTTCTTT. This translates into CASSILRGGAFF.

This clonotype was seen many times. This rearrangement joins TRBV20-1 to TRBJ2-3, with 9 bases identical to TRBD2. Per germline, CDR1 DFQATT and CDR2 SNEGSKA (reference sequence). With V trimmed by 0 bases and J by 4 bases, 5 bases remained unmatched. This CDR3 spans 15 amino acids. The CDR3, as DNA: TGCAGTGCTAGAGATCTGGCGGGAGGGGCAGATACGCAGTATTTT. Translation: CSARDLAGGADTQYF.

This clonotype was observed at least ten times. The gene calls are TRBV12-3 or TRBV12-4 and TRBJ1-2; 8 bases fit TRBD1. The CDR3 is 14 residues long. Germline trimming cut 7 bases from V and 4 bases from J; bases unmatched to any gene: 8. The CDR3 region has the DNA TGTGCCAGCACCCCGCAGGGGGCCTCCTATGGCTACACCTTC. It codes for CASTPQGASYGYTF.

This clonotype has just a few counts. This chain links TRBV10-3 with TRBJ2-5, with D perhaps TRBD1 (5 bases). The CDR3 is 13 amino acids. The V gene's germline CDR1 is ENHRY and CDR2 SYGVKD. Between the trimmed V and J ends, which lost 6 bases and 2 bases, there was a span of 10 bases. Here the CDR3 DNA reads TGTGCCATCAGAACGACAGATCAAGAGACCCAGTACTTC. Its protein is CAIRTTDQETQYF.

This clonotype was observed a handful of times. The rearrangement links TRBV3-1 to TRBJ2-1; D is unresolved. V lost 2 bases, J lost 10 bases, and 3 bases lay in between. The CDR3 consists of 10 residues. Germline V CDR1 and CDR2: LGHDT, YNNKEL (reference sequence). The chain's CDR3 is CASSQREQFF. Here the CDR3 DNA reads TGTGCCAGCAGCCAACGGGAGCAGTTCTTC.

This clonotype was seen at least ten times. V usage is TRBV9 and J usage is TRBJ1-6, with TRBD1 matching over 9 bases. This CDR3 is 21 amino acids long. Germline CDR1 is SGDLS and CDR2 is YYNGEE. The J segment lost 0 bases and the V segment lost 0 bases, leaving 13 bases of the junction unmatched. Here the CDR3 DNA reads TGTGCCAGCAGCGTAGTAGGGTGGAGGGACAGGGAATACTCCTATAATTCACCCCTCCACTTT. This sequence encodes CASSVVGWRDREYSYNSPLHF.

In its sample, this clonotype was seen a few times. The chain carries TRBV7-9 and TRBJ2-7; TRBD1 aligns across 7 bases. The CDR3 covers 14 residues. After removal of 5 bases from V and 3 bases from J, the junction contained 7 bases not matched to a gene. CDR1 and CDR2 from the germline V gene are SEHNR and FQNEAQ (reference sequence). The CDR3, as DNA: TGTGCCAGCAGCAACCGGGACAGCCACTACGAGCAGTACTTC. Translating gives CASSNRDSHYEQYF. Using reference TRBV7-9 and TRBJ2-7 for the parts outside the CDR3, the full variable domain is DTGVSQNPRHKITKRGQNVTFRCDPISEHNRLYWYRQTLGQGPEFLTYFQNEAQLEKSRLLSDRFSAERPKGSFSTLEIQRTEQGDSAMYLCASSNRDSHYEQYFGPGTRLTVT.

This clonotype was observed many times. The genes are TRBV7-3 and TRBJ2-1; 8 nucleotides line up with TRBD1. J was trimmed by 12 bases and V by 2 bases; bases with no gene match: 12. CDR3 size: 15 residues. Germline V gives CDR1 SGHTA, CDR2 FQGTGA. This chain's CDR3 is CASSLSAGGAYPQFF. The CDR3, as DNA: TGTGCCAGCAGCTTATCGGCAGGGGGCGCTTACCCGCAGTTCTTC.

This clonotype has ten or more counts. The chain recombines TRBV12-3 or TRBV12-4 with TRBJ1-1; D gene unclear. Trimming left V 3 bases short and J 4 bases short, with 12 bases between. This CDR3 comprises 14 residues. The DNA for the CDR3 is TGTGCCAGCAGTTTCCGCCAGGACGGCACTGAAGCTTTCTTT. Amino acids: CASSFRQDGTEAFF.